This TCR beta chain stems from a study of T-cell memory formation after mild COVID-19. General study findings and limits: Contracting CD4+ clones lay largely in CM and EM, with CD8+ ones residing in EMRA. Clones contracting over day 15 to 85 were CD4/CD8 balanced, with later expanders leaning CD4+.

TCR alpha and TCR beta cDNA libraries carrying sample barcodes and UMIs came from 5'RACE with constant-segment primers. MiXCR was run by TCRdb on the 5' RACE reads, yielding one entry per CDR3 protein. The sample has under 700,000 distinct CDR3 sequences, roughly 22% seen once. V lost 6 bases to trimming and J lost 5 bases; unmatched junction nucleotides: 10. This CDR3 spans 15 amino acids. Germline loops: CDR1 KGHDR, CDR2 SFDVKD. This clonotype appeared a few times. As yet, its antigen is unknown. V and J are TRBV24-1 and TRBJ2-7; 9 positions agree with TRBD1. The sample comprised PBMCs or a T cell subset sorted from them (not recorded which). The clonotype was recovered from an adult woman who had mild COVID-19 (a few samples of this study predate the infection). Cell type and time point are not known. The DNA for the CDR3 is TGTGCCACCAGTCTCTCTGGACAGGGGACCCACGAGCAGTACTTC. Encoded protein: CATSLSGQGTHEQYF.